This T cell receptor beta chain is from a study of technical replicates of blood from a few donors. Clones were read by immunoSEQ multiplex PCR, and TCRdb kept only the in-frame ones, dropping some. Of roughly 81,000 clones listed, 65% to 90% were seen once; the top ten hold approximately 5%. Germline CDR1 and CDR2: SNHLY and FYNNEI. Trimming stripped 1 base from V and 8 bases from J, with 14 bases between. The CDR3 is made up of 14 amino acids. The V call is TRBV2, the J call TRBJ1-2; no clear D gene. The sequenced sample was PBMCs. The receptor was isolated from a human donor in good health. Some clones in this sample may be carry-over from other donors' samples. The CDR3, as DNA: TGTGCCAGCAGTGAAGGATCCAACCGAGGGGGCTACACCTTC. Residues: CASSEGSNRGGYTF. Full variable domain (missing parts from reference TRBV2 and TRBJ1-2): EPEVTQTPSHQVTQMGQEVILRCVPISNHLYFYWYRQILGQKVEFLVSFYNNEISEKSEIFDDQFSVERPDGSNFTLKIRSTKLEDSAMYFCASSEGSNRGGYTFGSGTRLTVV.